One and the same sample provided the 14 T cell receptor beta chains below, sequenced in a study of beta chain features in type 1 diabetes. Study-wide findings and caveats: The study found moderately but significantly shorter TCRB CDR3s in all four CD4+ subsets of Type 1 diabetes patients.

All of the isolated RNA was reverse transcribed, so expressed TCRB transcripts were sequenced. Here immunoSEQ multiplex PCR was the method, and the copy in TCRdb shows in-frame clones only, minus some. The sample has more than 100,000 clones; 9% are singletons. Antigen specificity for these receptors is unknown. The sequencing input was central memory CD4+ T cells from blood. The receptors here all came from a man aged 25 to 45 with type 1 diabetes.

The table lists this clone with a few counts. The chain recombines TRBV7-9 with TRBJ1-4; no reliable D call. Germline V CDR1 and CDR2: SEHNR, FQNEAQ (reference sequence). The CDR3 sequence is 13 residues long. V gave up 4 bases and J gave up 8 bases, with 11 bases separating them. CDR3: CASSSQAGEKLFF. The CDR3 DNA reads TGTGCCAGCAGCTCCCAGGCGGGGGAAAAACTGTTTTTT.

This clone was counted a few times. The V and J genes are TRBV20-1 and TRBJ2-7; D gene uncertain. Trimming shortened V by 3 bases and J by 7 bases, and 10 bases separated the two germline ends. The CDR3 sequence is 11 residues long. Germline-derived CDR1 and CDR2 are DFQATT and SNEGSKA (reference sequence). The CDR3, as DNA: TGCAGTGCTAGCCCATTACGGGAGCAGTACTTC. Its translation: CSASPLREQYF.

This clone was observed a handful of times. DNA of the CDR3: TGTGCCAGCAGTCGGACACAGGGCACAGATACGCAGTATTTT. Translating it yields CASSRTQGTDTQYF. This rearrangement joins TRBV2 to TRBJ2-3, with D tentatively TRBD1 (5 bases). Germline CDR1 reads SNHLY; CDR2 reads FYNNEI. V was pared by 5 bases and J by 1 base, with 10 bases between. The CDR3 is made up of 14 amino acids.

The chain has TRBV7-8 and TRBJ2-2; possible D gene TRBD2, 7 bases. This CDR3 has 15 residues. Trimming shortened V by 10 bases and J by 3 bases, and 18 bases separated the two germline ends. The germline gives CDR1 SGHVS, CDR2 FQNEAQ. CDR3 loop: CATRWGGPDTGELFF. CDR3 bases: TGTGCCACTAGGTGGGGGGGGCCCGACACCGGGGAGCTGTTTTTT.

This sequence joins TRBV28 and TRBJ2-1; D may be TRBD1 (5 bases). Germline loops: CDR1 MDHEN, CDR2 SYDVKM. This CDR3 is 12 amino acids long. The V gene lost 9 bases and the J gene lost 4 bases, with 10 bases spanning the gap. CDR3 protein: CASQGTYNEQFF. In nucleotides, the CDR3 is TGTGCCAGTCAGGGCACTTACAATGAGCAGTTCTTC.

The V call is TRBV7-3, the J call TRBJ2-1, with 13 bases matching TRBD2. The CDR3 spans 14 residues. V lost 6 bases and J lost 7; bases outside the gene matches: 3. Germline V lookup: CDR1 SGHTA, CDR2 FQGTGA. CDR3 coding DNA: TGTGCCAGCAGTACTAGCGGGGGGGGTAATGAGCAGTTCTTC. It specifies CASSTSGGGNEQFF.

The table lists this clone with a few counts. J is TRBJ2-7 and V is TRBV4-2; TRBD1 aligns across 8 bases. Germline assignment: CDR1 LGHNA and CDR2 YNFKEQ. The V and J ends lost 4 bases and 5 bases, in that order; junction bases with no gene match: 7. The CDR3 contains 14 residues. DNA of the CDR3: TGTGCCAGCAGCCGGGGACAGGATTTCGACGAGCAGTACTTC. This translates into CASSRGQDFDEQYF.

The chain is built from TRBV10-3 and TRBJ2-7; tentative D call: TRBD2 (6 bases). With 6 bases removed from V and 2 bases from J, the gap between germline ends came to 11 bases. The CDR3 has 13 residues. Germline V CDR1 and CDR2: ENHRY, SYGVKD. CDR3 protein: CAISGGVTYEQYF. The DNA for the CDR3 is TGTGCCATCAGCGGCGGGGTAACCTACGAGCAGTACTTC.

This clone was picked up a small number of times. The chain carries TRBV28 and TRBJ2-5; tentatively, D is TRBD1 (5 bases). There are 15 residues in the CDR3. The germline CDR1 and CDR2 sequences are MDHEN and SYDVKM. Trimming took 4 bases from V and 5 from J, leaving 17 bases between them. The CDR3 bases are TGTGCCAGCAGTTCAGGGATGCCGGGTATGGAGACCCAGTACTTC. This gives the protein CASSSGMPGMETQYF.

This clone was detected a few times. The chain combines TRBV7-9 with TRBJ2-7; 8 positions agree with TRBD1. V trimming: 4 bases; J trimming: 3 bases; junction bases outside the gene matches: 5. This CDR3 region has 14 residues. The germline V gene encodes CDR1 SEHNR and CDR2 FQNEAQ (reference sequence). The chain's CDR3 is CASSSPGGVYEQYF. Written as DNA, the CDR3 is TGTGCCAGCAGCTCACCAGGGGGCGTCTACGAGCAGTACTTC.

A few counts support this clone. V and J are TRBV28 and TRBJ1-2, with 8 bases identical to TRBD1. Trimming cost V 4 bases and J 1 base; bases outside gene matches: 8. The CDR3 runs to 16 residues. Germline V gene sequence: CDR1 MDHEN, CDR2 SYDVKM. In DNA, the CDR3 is TGTGCCAGCAGTTCCCCGGGACAGGAGTTTAACTATGGCTACACCTTC. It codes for CASSSPGQEFNYGYTF.

CDR3 amino acids: CASSADRGAGYTF. DNA of the CDR3: TGTGCCAGCAGCGCAGACAGGGGTGCTGGCTACACCTTC. This chain joins TRBV9 and TRBJ1-2, with TRBD1 identical over 8 bases. The ends lost 3 bases at V and 7 bases at J; junction bases unmatched: 5. The CDR3 contains 13 residues. Per the germline V gene, CDR1 is SGDLS and CDR2 is YYNGEE.

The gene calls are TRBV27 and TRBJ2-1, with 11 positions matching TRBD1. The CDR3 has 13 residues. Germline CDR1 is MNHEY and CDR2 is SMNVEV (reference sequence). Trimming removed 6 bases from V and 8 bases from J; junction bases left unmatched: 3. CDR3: CASSWTGGDEQFF. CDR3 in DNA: TGTGCCAGCAGCTGGACAGGGGGCGATGAGCAGTTCTTC.

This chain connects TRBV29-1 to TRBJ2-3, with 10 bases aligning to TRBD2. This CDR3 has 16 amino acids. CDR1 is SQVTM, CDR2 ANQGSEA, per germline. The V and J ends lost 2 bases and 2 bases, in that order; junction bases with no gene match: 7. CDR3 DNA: TGCAGCGTTGAAAACCCGCTAGCGGGGGCCACAGATACGCAGTATTTT. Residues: CSVENPLAGATDTQYF.